This T cell receptor beta chain was sequenced for a study of OX40 agonist ivuxolimab in advanced cancers. Study details: Previous treatment with anti-PD-1, anti-PD-L1 or anti-CTLA-4 therapy was allowed; under 50% had received some.

Only in-frame clones appear in the TCRdb table, and some are missing; sequencing was by immunoSEQ multiplex PCR. The sample yields 65,000 to 70,000 clones, 65% to 85% seen once. Study-wide results and caveats: CD8+ T cells showed, on average, more clonal expansion than CD4+ cells.

Worth noting for this clone: The antigen remains undetermined.

CDR1 MNHEY and CDR2 SMNVEV come from the germline V gene (reference sequence). The CDR3 covers 16 residues. Trimming stripped 6 bases from V and 5 bases from J, with 22 bases between. This chain joins TRBV27 and TRBJ2-5; tentative D call: TRBD2 (6 bases). Sequences were derived from CD4+ or CD8+ T cells sorted from blood, sampled in a trial of the OX40 agonist ivuxolimab. The sequence was obtained from an adult with an advanced solid tumor such as melanoma, head and neck, liver or kidney cancer. The CDR3 DNA sequence: TGTGCCAGCAGCCGAAAGAAGGGAGGCGCTGGCGAGACCCAGTACTTC. This sequence encodes CASSRKKGGAGETQYF.